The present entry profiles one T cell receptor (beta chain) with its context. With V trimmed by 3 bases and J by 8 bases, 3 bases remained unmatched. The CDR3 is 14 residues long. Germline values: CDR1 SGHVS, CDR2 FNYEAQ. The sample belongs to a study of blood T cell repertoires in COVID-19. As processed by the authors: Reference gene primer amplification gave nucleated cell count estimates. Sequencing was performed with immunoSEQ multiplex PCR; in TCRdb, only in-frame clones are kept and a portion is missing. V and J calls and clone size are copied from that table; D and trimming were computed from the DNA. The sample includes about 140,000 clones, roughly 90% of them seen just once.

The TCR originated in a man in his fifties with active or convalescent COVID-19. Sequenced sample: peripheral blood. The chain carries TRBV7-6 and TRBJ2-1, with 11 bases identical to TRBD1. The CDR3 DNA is TGTGCCAGCAGCTTCGGACAGGGGGCCTATGAGCAGTTCTTC. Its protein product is CASSFGQGAYEQFF.